This TCR beta chain was recovered during a study of CD8+CD57+ T cells in acquired aplastic anemia. Study details: The study obtained an average of around 3.4 ug of DNA from sorted CD4+ and CD8+ cells. There were some 11 million reads, on average, for CD4+ cells from healthy donors. Points from the study as a whole: There were over 25 CD8+ CDR3 sequences that occurred in both patients and controls. In CD8+ cells, Simpson's diversity showed no significant difference between patients and controls.

Genomic DNA acted as the template from which TCR beta VDJ combination and CDR3 sequence profiling were carried out. MiXCR was run by TCRdb on the reads, yielding one entry per CDR3 protein. This table has around 170,000 distinct CDR3 sequences, 50% to 75% appearing once. Comment on this clonotype: Its cognate antigen is unknown.

The CDR3 consists of 13 residues. V lost 4 bases and J 3 bases, leaving 13 bases between the germline ends. Germline assignment: CDR1 SQVTM and CDR2 ANQGSEA. This chain connects TRBV29-1 to TRBJ2-7; D is perhaps TRBD2 (5 bases). Sequenced sample: sorted CD4+, CD8+, or CD8+CD57+ T cells (not recorded which) from PBMCs. This TCR was sampled from a human donor in good health. CDR3 sequence reads: CSVVLTGSYEQYF. In nucleotides, the CDR3 is TGCAGCGTTGTACTTACGGGGAGCTACGAGCAGTACTTC.